A single sample gave rise to the 19 T cell receptor beta chains below, sequenced in a study of cytomegalovirus exposure and HLA in healthy donors. The PCR contained 60 Vbeta and 13 Jbeta primers. Data came from immunoSEQ multiplex PCR; TCRdb stores just in-frame clones and leaves some out. In the table there are about 160,000 clones, nearly 80% of which are singletons. Material: PBMCs. These receptors were obtained from a man younger than 30 in good health and CMV-seropositive.

The chain links TRBV6-5 to TRBJ2-6, with a tentative D call TRBD1 (6 bases). Trimming took 2 bases from V and 4 from J, leaving 9 bases between them. Germline CDR1 MNHEY, CDR2 SVGAGI. The CDR3 consists of 15 residues. The CDR3 coding sequence is TGTGCCAGCAGTTACCAGGGGTTCGGGGCCAACGTCCTGACTTTC. Translated: CASSYQGFGANVLTF.

The gene calls are TRBV27 and TRBJ1-2; D remains ambiguous. From germline, CDR1 is MNHEY and CDR2 SMNVEV (reference sequence). V was cut by 3 bases and J by 6 bases, with 11 bases left in between. This CDR3 is 13 amino acids long. CDR3 nucleotide sequence: TGTGCCAGCAGTTTGGGAGGGATGGATGGCTACACCTTC. This gives the protein CASSLGGMDGYTF.

The chain uses TRBV19 and TRBJ2-7; tentative D call: TRBD2 (6 bases). This CDR3 has 15 residues. Germline V gene sequence: CDR1 LNHDA, CDR2 SQIVND (reference sequence). V gave up 3 bases and J gave up 2 bases, with 14 bases separating them. CDR3 sequence reads: CASSIGGYKPYEQYF. The CDR3 DNA reads as TGTGCCAGTAGTATTGGGGGGTATAAACCCTACGAGCAGTACTTC.

This rearrangement joins TRBV4-1 to TRBJ1-3; 7 nucleotides agree with TRBD1. V lost 2 bases, J lost 2 bases, and 9 bases stayed unmatched. This CDR3 is built from 17 residues. Per germline, CDR1 MGHRA and CDR2 YSYEKL. Here the CDR3 DNA reads TGCGCCAGCAGCCAACGCCTGGACAGGAGGGCTGGAAACACCATATATTTT. Protein sequence: CASSQRLDRRAGNTIYF.

The chain has TRBV10-3 and TRBJ2-3; a possible D gene is TRBD1 (5 bases). This CDR3 has 12 residues. In germline, CDR1 is ENHRY, CDR2 SYGVKD. Trimming stripped 6 bases from V and 4 bases from J, with 8 bases between. CDR3 bases: TGTGCCATCAGCCAACAGGCAGATACGCAGTATTTT. Translated, it gives CAISQQADTQYF.

J is TRBJ2-7 and V is TRBV5-6; 11 bases map to TRBD1. CDR3 length: 15 amino acids. After removal of 3 bases from V and 5 bases from J, the junction contained 7 bases not matched to a gene. CDR1 is SGHDT and CDR2 is YYEEEE in the germline V gene. CDR3: CASSYRDRGVHEQYF. CDR3 sequence (DNA): TGTGCCAGCAGCTACCGGGACAGGGGGGTACACGAGCAGTACTTC.

In this sample, this clone turned up a few times. Germline is not matched at one junction end, which may reflect a read error. The rearrangement uses TRBV29-1 and TRBJ1-1, with TRBD1 matching over 8 bases. Germline V gene sequence: CDR1 SQVTM, CDR2 ANQGSEA. The CDR3 sequence is 12 residues long. The CDR3 coding sequence is TGCAGCGCTGAAACAGGGGGAACTGAAGCTTTCTTT. It is translated as CSAETGGTEAFF.

The chain employs TRBV27 and TRBJ2-1, with 10 bases matching TRBD1. This CDR3 has 15 residues. Germline V lookup: CDR1 MNHEY, CDR2 SMNVEV (reference sequence). V trimming: 5 bases; J trimming: 4 bases; junction bases outside the gene matches: 5. CDR3 DNA sequence: TGTGCCAGCAGTGGAGGGACAGGGGTTTACAATGAGCAGTTCTTC. Protein: CASSGGTGVYNEQFF.

This sequence joins TRBV7-9 and TRBJ2-3; 8 nucleotides align to TRBD1. The junction had 7 bases not matched to a gene; V was cut back by 2 bases and J by 3 bases. This CDR3 spans 16 amino acids. CDR1 is SEHNR and CDR2 is FQNEAQ in the germline V gene (reference sequence). The DNA for the CDR3 is TGTGCCAGCAGCTTAAGACGGACAGGGAAAACAGATACGCAGTATTTT. Protein: CASSLRRTGKTDTQYF.

This clone occurred a few times. V and J are TRBV7-9 and TRBJ1-2, with 8 nucleotides matching TRBD1. Trimming removed 5 bases from V and 5 bases from J; junction bases left unmatched: 10. Germline V gene lookup returns CDR1 SEHNR and CDR2 FQNEAQ (reference sequence). CDR3 length equals 15 residues. CDR3 loop: CASSVTGTGAYGYTF. The DNA for the CDR3 is TGTGCCAGCAGCGTGACCGGGACAGGTGCTTATGGCTACACCTTC.

CDR3 sequence reads: CASSTGNSNQPQHF. CDR3 sequence (DNA): TGTGCCAGCAGTACAGGGAATAGCAATCAGCCCCAGCATTTT. The V call is TRBV6-5, the J call TRBJ1-5; a weak D match, TRBD1 (6 bases). The germline CDR1 and CDR2 sequences are MNHEY and SVGAGI. The V gene lost 5 bases and the J gene lost 0 bases, with 8 bases spanning the gap. This CDR3 is 14 amino acids long.

The chain uses TRBV6-6 and TRBJ1-6; the D gene is possibly TRBD1 (6 bases). Per the germline V gene, CDR1 is MNHNY and CDR2 is SVGAGI (reference sequence). V was trimmed by 0 bases and J by 9 bases, leaving 12 bases between them. The CDR3 is 15 residues long. This CDR3 reads CASSYSAGESSPLHF. In nucleotides, the CDR3 is TGTGCCAGCAGTTACTCGGCAGGGGAGAGTTCACCCCTCCACTTT.

The rearrangement uses TRBV18 and TRBJ2-7; a weak D match, TRBD2 (6 bases). Trimming took 3 bases from V and 3 from J, leaving 12 bases between them. The CDR3 covers 14 residues. Germline CDR1 reads KGHSH; CDR2 reads LQKENI. The CDR3 coding sequence is TGTGCCAGCTCACCCGGGGGAGGAGACTACGAGCAGTACTTC. It specifies CASSPGGGDYEQYF. Looking up the rest from reference TRBV18 and TRBJ2-7 gives the full variable domain: NAGVMQNPRHLVRRRGQEARLRCSPMKGHSHVYWYRQLPEEGLKFMVYLQKENIIDESGMPKERFSAEFPKEGPSILRIQQVVRGDSAAYFCASSPGGGDYEQYFGPGTRLTVT.

This clone was recorded a few times. The genes are TRBV10-1 and TRBJ1-3, with a possible D match to TRBD1 (6 bases). The germline V and J ends were trimmed by 9 bases and 0 bases, with 9 bases remaining between them. The CDR3 runs to 13 residues. Germline CDR1 reads WNHNN; CDR2 reads SYGVQD (reference sequence). The chain's CDR3 is CARKTGSGNTIYF. The CDR3 bases are TGCGCCAGAAAGACAGGCTCTGGAAACACCATATATTTT.

This clone was seen a few times. The chain recombines TRBV6-1 with TRBJ1-2; 8 bases match TRBD1. The trim removed 6 bases at V and 4 bases at J, leaving 4 bases unmatched. The CDR3 is 13 residues long. Germline CDR1 is MNHNS and CDR2 is SASEGT. The CDR3 DNA follows: TGTGCCAGCAGAGCTACAGGGGGCTATGGCTACACCTTC. Translated: CASRATGGYGYTF.

This sequence joins TRBV4-3 and TRBJ2-5, with 13 bases fitting TRBD2. Per the germline V gene, CDR1 is LGHNA and CDR2 is YSLEER. CDR3 length equals 18 residues. With V trimmed by 1 base and J by 2 bases, 7 bases remained unmatched. CDR3 nucleotides: TGCGCCAGCAGCCAAGGGAGACTAGCGGGGGGCATGCAAGAGACCCAGTACTTC. Its translation: CASSQGRLAGGMQETQYF.

The chain recombines TRBV19 with TRBJ1-1, with D tentatively TRBD1 (5 bases). Germline loops: CDR1 LNHDA, CDR2 SQIVND (reference sequence). V was cut by 4 bases and J by 0 bases, with 9 bases left in between. This CDR3 contains 14 residues. This CDR3 reads CASSRGTMNTEAFF. CDR3 in DNA: TGTGCCAGTAGTAGGGGCACGATGAACACTGAAGCTTTCTTT.

This clone was recorded only once. The V call is TRBV7-9, the J call TRBJ1-2, with D perhaps matching TRBD1 (5 bases). This CDR3 region has 15 residues. Germline V gene data show CDR1 as SEHNR and CDR2 as FQNEAQ (reference sequence). Deletions cut 3 bases from V and 6 bases from J, with 17 bases between. The CDR3 protein is CASSLMGLFPDGYTF. In DNA form, the CDR3 reads TGTGCCAGCAGCTTGATGGGGCTATTCCCCGATGGCTACACCTTC.

The chain recombines TRBV19 with TRBJ2-4, with D possibly being TRBD2 (6 bases). Per germline, CDR1 LNHDA and CDR2 SQIVND (reference sequence). This CDR3 is built from 13 residues. V was trimmed by 3 bases and J by 7 bases, leaving 10 bases between them. The CDR3 sequence is CASSIGGRNIQYF. CDR3 in DNA: TGTGCCAGTAGTATCGGAGGGCGGAACATTCAGTACTTC. Full variable domain (missing parts from reference TRBV19 and TRBJ2-4): DGGITQSPKYLFRKEGQNVTLSCEQNLNHDAMYWYRQDPGQGLRLIYYSQIVNDFQKGDIAEGYSVSREKKESFPLTVTSAQKNPTAFYLCASSIGGRNIQYFGAGTRLSVL.